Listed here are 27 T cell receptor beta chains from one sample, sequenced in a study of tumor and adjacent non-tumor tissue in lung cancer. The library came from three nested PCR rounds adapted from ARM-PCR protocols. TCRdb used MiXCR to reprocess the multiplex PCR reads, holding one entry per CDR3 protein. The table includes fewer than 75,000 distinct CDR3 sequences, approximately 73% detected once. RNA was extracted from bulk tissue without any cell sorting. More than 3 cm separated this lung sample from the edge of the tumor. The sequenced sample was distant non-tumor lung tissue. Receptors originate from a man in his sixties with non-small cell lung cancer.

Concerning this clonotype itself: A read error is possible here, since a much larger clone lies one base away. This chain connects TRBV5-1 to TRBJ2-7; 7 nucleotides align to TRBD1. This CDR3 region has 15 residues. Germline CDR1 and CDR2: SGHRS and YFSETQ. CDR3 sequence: CANSLTGDSPYEQYF. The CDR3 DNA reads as TGCGCCAACAGCTTGACCGGGGACAGCCCCTACGAGCAGTACTTC.

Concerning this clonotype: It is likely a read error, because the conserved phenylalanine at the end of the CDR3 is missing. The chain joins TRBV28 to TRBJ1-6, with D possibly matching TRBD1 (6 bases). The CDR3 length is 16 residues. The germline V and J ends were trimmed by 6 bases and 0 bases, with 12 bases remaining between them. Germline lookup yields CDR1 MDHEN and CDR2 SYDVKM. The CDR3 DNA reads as TGTGCCAGCAGCGGAACAGGGAGCTCCTATAATTCACCCCTCCACTCT. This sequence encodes CASSGTGSSYNSPLHS.

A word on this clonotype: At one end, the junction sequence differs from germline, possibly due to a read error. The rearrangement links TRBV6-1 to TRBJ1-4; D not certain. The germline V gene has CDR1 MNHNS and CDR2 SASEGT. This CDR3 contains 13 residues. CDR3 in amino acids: CATPGLEDGKPFF. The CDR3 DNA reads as TGTGCCACCCCCGGACTCGAGGATGGAAAACCGTTTTTT.

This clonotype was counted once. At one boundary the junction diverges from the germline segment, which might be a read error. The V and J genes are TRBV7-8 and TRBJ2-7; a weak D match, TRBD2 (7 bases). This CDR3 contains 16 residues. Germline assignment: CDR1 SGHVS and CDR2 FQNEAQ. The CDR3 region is CASSLVDGGRFYEQYF. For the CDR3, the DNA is TGTGCGAGCAGCTTAGTCGACGGGGGGCGGTTCTACGAGCAGTACTTC.

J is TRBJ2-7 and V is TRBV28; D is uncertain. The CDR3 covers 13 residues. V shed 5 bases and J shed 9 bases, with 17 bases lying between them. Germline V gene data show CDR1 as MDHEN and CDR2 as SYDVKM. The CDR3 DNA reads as TGTGCCAGCAGTCCCTGGGGTGTCTATGGGCAGTACTTC. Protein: CASSPWGVYGQYF. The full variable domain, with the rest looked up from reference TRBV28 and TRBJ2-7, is DVKVTQSSRYLVKRTGEKVFLECVQDMDHENMFWYRQDPGLGLRLIYFSYDVKMKEKGDIPEGYSVSREKKERFSLILESASTNQTSMYLCASSPWGVYGQYFGPGTRLTVT.

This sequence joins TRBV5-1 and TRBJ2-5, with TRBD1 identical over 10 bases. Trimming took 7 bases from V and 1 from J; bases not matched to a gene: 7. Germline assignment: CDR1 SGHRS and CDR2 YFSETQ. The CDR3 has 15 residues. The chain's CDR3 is CASGWGQGSQETQYF. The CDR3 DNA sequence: TGCGCCAGCGGCTGGGGACAGGGGTCCCAAGAGACCCAGTACTTC.

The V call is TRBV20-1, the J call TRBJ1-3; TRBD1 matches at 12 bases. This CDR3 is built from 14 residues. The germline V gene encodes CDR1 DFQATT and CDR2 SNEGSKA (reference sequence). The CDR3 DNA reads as TGCACTGCAGGGGACAGGGGGCTCGGAAACACCATATATTTT. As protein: CTAGDRGLGNTIYF.

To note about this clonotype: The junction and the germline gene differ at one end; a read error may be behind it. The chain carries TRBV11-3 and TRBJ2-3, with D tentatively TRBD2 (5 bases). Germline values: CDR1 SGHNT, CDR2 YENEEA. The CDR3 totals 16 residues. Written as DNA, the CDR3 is TGTACCAGCAGCTCCGGGCTAGCAGATAACACATATACACAGTATTTT. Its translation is CTSSSGLADNTYTQYF.

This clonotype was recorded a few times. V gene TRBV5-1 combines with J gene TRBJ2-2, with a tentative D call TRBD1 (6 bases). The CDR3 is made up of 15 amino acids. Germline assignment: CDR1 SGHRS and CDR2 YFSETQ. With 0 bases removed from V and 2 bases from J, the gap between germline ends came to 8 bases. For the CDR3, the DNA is TGCGCCAGCAGCTTGGAGGGACAAAACACCGGGGAGCTGTTTTTT. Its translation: CASSLEGQNTGELFF.

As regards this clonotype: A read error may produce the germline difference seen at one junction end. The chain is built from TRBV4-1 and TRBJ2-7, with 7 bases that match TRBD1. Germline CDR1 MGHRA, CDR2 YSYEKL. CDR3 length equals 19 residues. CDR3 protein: CASSRKPILNRGWRYDQYF. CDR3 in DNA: TGCGCCAGCAGCCGCAAACCCATACTAAACAGGGGTTGGCGGTACGACCAGTACTTC.

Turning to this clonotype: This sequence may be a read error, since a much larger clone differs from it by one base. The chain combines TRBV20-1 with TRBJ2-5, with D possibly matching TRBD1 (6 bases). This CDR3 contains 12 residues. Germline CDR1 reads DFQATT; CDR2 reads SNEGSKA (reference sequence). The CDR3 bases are TGCAGTGCTGAGGGGGATGGAGAGATCCAGTACTTC. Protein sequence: CSAEGDGEIQYF.

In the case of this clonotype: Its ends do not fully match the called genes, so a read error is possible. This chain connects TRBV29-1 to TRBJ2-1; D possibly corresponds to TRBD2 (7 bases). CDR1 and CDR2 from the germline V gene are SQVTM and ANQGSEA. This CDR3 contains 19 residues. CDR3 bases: TGTAGCAGCTGGGGGGGGCGCTGGAGCCCGCCATCGAGGAGCAATGAGCAGTTCTTC. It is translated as CSSWGGRWSPPSRSNEQFF.

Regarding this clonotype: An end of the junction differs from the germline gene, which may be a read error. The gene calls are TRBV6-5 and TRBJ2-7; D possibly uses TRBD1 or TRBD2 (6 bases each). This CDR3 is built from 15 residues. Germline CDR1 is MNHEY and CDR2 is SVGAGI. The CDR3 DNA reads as TGTGCCAGCAGTTACGGACGGGGGCGCGCCTACGTGCAGTACTTC. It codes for CASSYGRGRAYVQYF.

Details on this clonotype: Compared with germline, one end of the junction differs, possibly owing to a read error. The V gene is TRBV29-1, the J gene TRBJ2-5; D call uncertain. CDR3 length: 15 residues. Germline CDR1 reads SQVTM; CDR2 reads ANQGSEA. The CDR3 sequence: CIVEEGWAARETQYF. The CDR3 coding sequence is TGCATCGTTGAAGAAGGTTGGGCAGCTCGGGAGACCCAGTACTTC.

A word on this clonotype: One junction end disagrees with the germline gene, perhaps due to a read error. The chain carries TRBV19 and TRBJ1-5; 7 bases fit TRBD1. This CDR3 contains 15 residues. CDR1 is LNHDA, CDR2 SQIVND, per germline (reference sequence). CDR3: CASSSGTAGNQPQQF. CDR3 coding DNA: TGTGCCAGTAGTAGTGGGACAGCGGGCAATCAGCCCCAGCAATTT.

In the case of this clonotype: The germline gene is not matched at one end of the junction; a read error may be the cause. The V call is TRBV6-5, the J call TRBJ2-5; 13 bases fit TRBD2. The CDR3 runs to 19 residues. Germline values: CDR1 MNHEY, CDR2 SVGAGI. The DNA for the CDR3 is TGTGTCAGCAGACATGGGAGACTAGCGGGAGGTGCCTACCAAGAGACCCAGTACTTC. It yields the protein CVSRHGRLAGGAYQETQYF.

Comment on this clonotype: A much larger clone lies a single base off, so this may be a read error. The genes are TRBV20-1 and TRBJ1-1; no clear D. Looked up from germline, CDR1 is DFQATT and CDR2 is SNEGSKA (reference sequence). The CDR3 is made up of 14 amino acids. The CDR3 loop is CSATPVTMNTGAFF. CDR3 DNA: TGCAGTGCTACCCCCGTGACTATGAACACTGGAGCTTTCTTT.

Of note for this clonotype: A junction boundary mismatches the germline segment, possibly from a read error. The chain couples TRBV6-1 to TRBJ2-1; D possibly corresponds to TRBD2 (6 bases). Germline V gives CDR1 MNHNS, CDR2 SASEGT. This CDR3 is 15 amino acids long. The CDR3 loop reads CTSNAGASDYNEQFF. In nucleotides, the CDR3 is TGTACCAGCAACGCCGGGGCTAGCGATTACAATGAGCAGTTCTTC.

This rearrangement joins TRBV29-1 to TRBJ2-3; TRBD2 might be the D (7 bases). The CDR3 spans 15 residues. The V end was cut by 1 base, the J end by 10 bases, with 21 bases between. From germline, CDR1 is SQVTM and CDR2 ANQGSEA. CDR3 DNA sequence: TGCAGCGTTGAAGGGACTGGCGGGGGCCGCGGTGCGCAGTATTTT. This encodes CSVEGTGGGRGAQYF.

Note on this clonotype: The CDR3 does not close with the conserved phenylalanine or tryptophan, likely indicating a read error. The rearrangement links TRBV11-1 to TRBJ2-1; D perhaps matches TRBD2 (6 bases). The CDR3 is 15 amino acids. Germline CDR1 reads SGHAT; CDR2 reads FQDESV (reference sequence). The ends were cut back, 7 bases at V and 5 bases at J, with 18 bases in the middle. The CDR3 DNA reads TGTGCCAGCAACCTGTGGACTAACGGGAACAATGAGCAGTTCTTA. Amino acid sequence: CASNLWTNGNNEQFL.

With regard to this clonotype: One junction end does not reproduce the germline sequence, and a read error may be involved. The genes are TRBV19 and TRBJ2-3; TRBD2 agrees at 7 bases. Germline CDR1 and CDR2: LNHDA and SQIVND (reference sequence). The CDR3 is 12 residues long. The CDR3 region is CVSGRVPDTQYF. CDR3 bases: TGTGTCAGTGGGAGGGTCCCAGATACGCAGTATTTT.

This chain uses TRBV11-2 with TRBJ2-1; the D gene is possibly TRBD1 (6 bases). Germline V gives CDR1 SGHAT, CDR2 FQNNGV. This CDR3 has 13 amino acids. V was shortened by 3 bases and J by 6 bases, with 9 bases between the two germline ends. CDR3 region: CASSFDRSNEQFF. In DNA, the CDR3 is TGTGCCAGCAGCTTCGACAGGTCCAATGAGCAGTTCTTC.

For the CDR3, the DNA is TGTGCCAGCGTGACCGGGACAGCCTACGAGCAGTACTTC. Residues: CASVTGTAYEQYF. V is TRBV6-6 and J is TRBJ2-7, with 7 bases lining up with TRBD1. V was clipped by 8 bases and J by 2 bases; unmatched bases: 6. The CDR3 loop spans 13 amino acids. Germline V gene lookup returns CDR1 MNHNY and CDR2 SVGAGI (reference sequence).

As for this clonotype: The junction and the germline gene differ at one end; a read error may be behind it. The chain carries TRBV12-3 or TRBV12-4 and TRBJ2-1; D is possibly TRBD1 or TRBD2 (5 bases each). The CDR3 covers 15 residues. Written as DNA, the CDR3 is TGTTCCAGCAGTTTCCCTCAGTGGGACCACATTGAGCAGTCCTTC. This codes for CSSSFPQWDHIEQSF.

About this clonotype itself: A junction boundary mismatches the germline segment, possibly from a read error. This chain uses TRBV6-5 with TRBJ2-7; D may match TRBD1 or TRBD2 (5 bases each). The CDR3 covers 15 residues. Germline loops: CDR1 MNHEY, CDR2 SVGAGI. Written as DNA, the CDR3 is TGTGCCAGCAATTACTCGAAGCGGAAGACAGCCGAGCAGTACTTC. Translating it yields CASNYSKRKTAEQYF.

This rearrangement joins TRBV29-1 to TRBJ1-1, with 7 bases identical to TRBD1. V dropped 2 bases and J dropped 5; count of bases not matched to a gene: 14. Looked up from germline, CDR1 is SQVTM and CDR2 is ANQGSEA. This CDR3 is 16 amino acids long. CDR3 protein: CSVEPVRAGGWTEAFF. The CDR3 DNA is TGCAGCGTTGAACCCGTCCGGGCAGGGGGGTGGACTGAAGCTTTCTTT.

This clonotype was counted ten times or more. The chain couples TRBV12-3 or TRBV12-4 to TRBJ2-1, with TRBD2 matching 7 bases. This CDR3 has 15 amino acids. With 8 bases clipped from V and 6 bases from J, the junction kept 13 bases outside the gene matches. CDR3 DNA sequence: TGTGCCAGCTGGGTTGGGGGGGATCCCCTCAATGAGCAGTTCTTC. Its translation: CASWVGGDPLNEQFF.